This T cell receptor (beta chain) stems from a study of cytomegalovirus exposure and HLA in healthy donors. Whole-study findings and limits: With later analysis, a missense DCLRE1C variant became linked to TCR beta V- and J-gene trimming. Later work associated roughly 17,000 TCR beta sequences with HLA alleles at 0.05 false discovery rate.

Of note for this clone: Its antigen is not known.

It was with 60 Vbeta and 13 Jbeta primers that the PCR ran. The data were produced by immunoSEQ multiplex PCR, yet TCRdb's version contains in-frame clones alone and is incomplete. The sample has about 120,000 clones; about 9.4% are singletons. V was clipped by 4 bases and J by 3 bases, with 16 bases between them. Germline CDR1 reads KGHSH; CDR2 reads LQKENI. CDR3 length: 15 residues. Sampled while nominally healthy, donors likely had unrecorded immune exposures. Sequencing was done on a sample of PBMCs. This rearrangement joins TRBV18 to TRBJ2-7; D is unclear. The TCR was taken from a middle-aged woman in good health and CMV-seropositive. This CDR3 reads CASSRETRQDYEQYF. In nucleotides, the CDR3 is TGTGCCAGCTCACGAGAAACCCGGCAGGACTACGAGCAGTACTTC.